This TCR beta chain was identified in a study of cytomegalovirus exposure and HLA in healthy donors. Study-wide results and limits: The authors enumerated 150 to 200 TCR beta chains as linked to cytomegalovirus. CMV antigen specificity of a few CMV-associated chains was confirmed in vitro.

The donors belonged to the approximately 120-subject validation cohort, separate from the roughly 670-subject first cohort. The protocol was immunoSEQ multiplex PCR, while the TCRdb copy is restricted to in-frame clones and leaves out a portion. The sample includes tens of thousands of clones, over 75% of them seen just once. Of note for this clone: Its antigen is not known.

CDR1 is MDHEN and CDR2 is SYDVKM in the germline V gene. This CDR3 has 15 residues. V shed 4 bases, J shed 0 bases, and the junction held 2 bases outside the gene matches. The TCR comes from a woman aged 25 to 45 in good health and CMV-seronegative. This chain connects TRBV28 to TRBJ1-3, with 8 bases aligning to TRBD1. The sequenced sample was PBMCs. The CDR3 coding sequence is TGTGCCAGCAGTTATGACAGGGGCTCTGGAAACACCATATATTTT. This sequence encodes CASSYDRGSGNTIYF.